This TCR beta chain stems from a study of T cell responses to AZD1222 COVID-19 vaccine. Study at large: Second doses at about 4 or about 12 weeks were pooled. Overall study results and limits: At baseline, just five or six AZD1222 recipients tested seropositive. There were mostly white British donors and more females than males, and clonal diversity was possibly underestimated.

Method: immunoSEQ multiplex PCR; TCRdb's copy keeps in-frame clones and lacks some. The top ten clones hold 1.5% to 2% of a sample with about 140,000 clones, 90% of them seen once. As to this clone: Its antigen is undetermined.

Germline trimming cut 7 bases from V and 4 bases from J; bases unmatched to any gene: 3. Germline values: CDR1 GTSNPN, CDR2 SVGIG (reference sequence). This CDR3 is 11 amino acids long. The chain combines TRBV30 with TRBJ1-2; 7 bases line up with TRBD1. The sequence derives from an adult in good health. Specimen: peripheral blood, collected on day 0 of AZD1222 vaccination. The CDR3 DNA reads TGTGCCTCCGGACAGGTCTATGGCTACACCTTC. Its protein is CASGQVYGYTF.